Listed here is a single TCR beta chain. Antigen specificity is unknown. Two oligonucleotides, mixed equimolar, formed the beta constant-region primer covering TRBC1 and TRBC2. The ligated cDNA underwent four PCR rounds using SP2 and nested alpha and beta constant-region primers. A single record per CDR3 protein comes from TCRdb applying MiXCR to the UMI-ligation and nested PCR reads. The sample shows over 110,000 distinct CDR3 sequences, approximately 20% of them seen only once. CDR3 length equals 10 residues. V dropped 8 bases and J dropped 7 bases, with 8 bases sitting between them. Per germline, CDR1 MDHEN and CDR2 SYDVKM. This record belongs to a study of naive and memory T cell subsets. General study points: Especially in CD8 cells, naive repertoires contained a few larger clonotypes, possibly CD45RA-re-expressing memory cells.

The V call is TRBV28, the J call TRBJ1-2; D is unresolved. The receptor comes from a human donor in good health. The sequencing sample was made of naive CD8+ T cells from blood. The CDR3 here is CASSESGYTF. For the CDR3, the DNA is TGTGCCAGCTCTGAAAGTGGCTACACCTTC.